These 19 T cell receptor beta chains were sequenced from one sample in a study of cytomegalovirus exposure and HLA in healthy donors. PCR was performed using 60 Vbeta and 13 Jbeta primers. Only in-frame clones appear in the TCRdb table, and some are missing; sequencing was by immunoSEQ multiplex PCR. This sample yields 90,000 to 150,000 clones, of which about 80% are seen a single time; around 12% belongs to the top ten. The specimen was PBMCs. The receptors originated from a woman aged 40 to 49 in good health and CMV-seropositive.

The chain employs TRBV6-4 and TRBJ2-6, with D tentatively TRBD2 (5 bases). The CDR3 runs 16 residues. V lost 0 bases and J 3 bases, leaving 9 bases between the germline ends. From germline, CDR1 is MRHNA and CDR2 SNTAGT. CDR3 nucleotide sequence: TGTGCCAGCAGTGACTCGAGGGTTGATGGGGCCAACGTCCTGACTTTC. It translates to CASSDSRVDGANVLTF.

The rearrangement links TRBV6-1 to TRBJ1-2; D is perhaps TRBD1 (5 bases). This CDR3 has 11 residues. The germline V and J ends were trimmed by 3 bases and 8 bases, with 7 bases remaining between them. Germline values: CDR1 MNHNS, CDR2 SASEGT. CDR3 amino acids: CASSEGGGYTF. The DNA of the CDR3 is TGTGCCAGCAGTGAGGGGGGAGGCTACACCTTC.

The chain recombines TRBV25-1 with TRBJ2-3; possibly TRBD1 for D (6 bases). The CDR3 consists of 15 residues. Trimming shortened V by 6 bases and J by 2 bases, and 15 bases separated the two germline ends. Per the germline V gene, CDR1 is MGHDK and CDR2 is SYGVNS. The CDR3 sequence is CASSLTGPTTDTQYF. In DNA form, the CDR3 reads TGTGCCAGCAGCCTTACAGGGCCCACCACAGATACGCAGTATTTT.

This clone was detected once. The chain employs TRBV5-4 and TRBJ1-1; D remains unclear. Between the trimmed V and J ends, which lost 9 bases and 3 bases, there was a span of 12 bases. Germline CDR1 is SGHNT and CDR2 is YYREEE (reference sequence). This CDR3 is built from 12 residues. CDR3 bases: TGTGCCACCAATAACGCGGACACTGAAGCTTTCTTT. This sequence encodes CATNNADTEAFF.

This rearrangement joins TRBV9 to TRBJ1-1; D unresolved. The V end lost 5 bases, the J end lost 7 bases, and 12 bases lay between the germline ends. This CDR3 is built from 12 residues. Germline values: CDR1 SGDLS, CDR2 YYNGEE. CDR3 loop: CASSNYLDEAFF. The CDR3 DNA is TGTGCCAGCAGTAACTACCTTGATGAAGCTTTCTTT.

J is TRBJ2-2 and V is TRBV5-1; maybe TRBD2 (7 bases). V shed 1 base and J shed 0 bases, with 13 bases lying between them. The CDR3 extends over 17 amino acids. CDR1 and CDR2 (germline): SGHRS, YFSETQ. CDR3: CASSLKRGHANTGELFF. CDR3 bases: TGCGCCAGCAGCTTGAAGCGGGGACACGCGAACACCGGGGAGCTGTTTTTT.

This clone is a singleton in its sample. The rearrangement links TRBV7-9 to TRBJ2-2, with D perhaps matching TRBD2 (5 bases). Trimming cost V 2 bases and J 4 bases, with 14 bases left between them. CDR1 and CDR2 (germline): SEHNR, FQNEAQ (reference sequence). The CDR3 totals 16 residues. In DNA form, the CDR3 reads TGTGCCAGCAGCTTAAGAAGGGTAGGAGGCACCGGGGAGCTGTTTTTT. This translates into CASSLRRVGGTGELFF.

The chain joins TRBV6-5 to TRBJ2-2; D is uncertain. Trimming took 0 bases from V and 0 from J, leaving 8 bases between them. CDR1 and CDR2 (germline): MNHEY, SVGAGI. This CDR3 spans 16 amino acids. Here the CDR3 reads CASSYSYNANTGELFF. The CDR3 DNA sequence: TGTGCCAGCAGTTACTCTTATAATGCGAACACCGGGGAGCTGTTTTTT.

The chain couples TRBV29-1 to TRBJ2-3; TRBD1 is a possible D gene (6 bases). Germline assignment: CDR1 SQVTM and CDR2 ANQGSEA. The V end lost 4 bases, the J end lost 0 bases, and 8 bases lay between the germline ends. CDR3 size: 13 residues. The CDR3 DNA follows: TGCAGCGTTGGGGGGCCGAGCACAGATACGCAGTATTTT. Amino acid sequence: CSVGGPSTDTQYF.

The V and J genes are TRBV7-6 and TRBJ1-1, with D maybe TRBD1 (6 bases). CDR1 is SGHVS, CDR2 FNYEAQ, per germline. This CDR3 contains 15 residues. V dropped 5 bases and J dropped 0 bases, with 13 bases sitting between them. In DNA, the CDR3 is TGTGCCAGCAGCAAAGACGGGACACTGAACACTGAAGCTTTCTTT. Residues: CASSKDGTLNTEAFF.

This chain joins TRBV12-2 and TRBJ2-5; the table's D call TRBD2 went unverified against the DNA. TRBV12-2 is listed as a pseudogene. The CDR3 consists of 16 residues. In DNA form, the CDR3 reads TGTGCAAGTCGCTTGGGCCCACGAGCGGGGGGAGAGACCCAGTACTTC. Protein: CASRLGPRAGGETQYF.

The chain combines TRBV6-5 with TRBJ1-1, with D possibly matching TRBD1 (5 bases). The CDR3 has 13 residues. Trimming removed 5 bases from V and 1 base from J, with 8 bases in between. Per germline, CDR1 MNHEY and CDR2 SVGAGI. The CDR3 loop reads CASSRQQNTEAFF. The DNA of the CDR3 is TGTGCCAGCAGTCGACAGCAGAACACTGAAGCTTTCTTT.

The gene calls are TRBV5-8 and TRBJ2-1; 8 bases map to TRBD1. This CDR3 is 15 amino acids long. The germline gives CDR1 SGHTS, CDR2 YDEGEE. V trimming: 4 bases; J trimming: 1 base; junction bases outside the gene matches: 4. This CDR3 reads CASSQGQGSYNEQFF. The CDR3 DNA reads as TGTGCCAGCAGCCAAGGACAGGGATCCTACAATGAGCAGTTCTTC.

The chain recombines TRBV7-6 with TRBJ2-1, with 9 bases matching TRBD2. Germline-derived CDR1 and CDR2 are SGHVS and FNYEAQ. J was trimmed by 6 bases and V by 1 base; bases with no gene match: 7. The CDR3 totals 16 residues. The CDR3 DNA reads as TGTGCCAGCAGCTTAGGTTCGGCGGGGGGGGCCAATGAGCAGTTCTTC. It yields the protein CASSLGSAGGANEQFF.

The chain uses TRBV12-5 and TRBJ2-5, with TRBD1 matching 7 bases. CDR1 and CDR2 (germline): LGHNT, FRNRAP. The CDR3 extends over 14 amino acids. J gave up 1 base and V 9 bases, and 8 bases lay outside the gene matches. For the CDR3, the DNA is TGTGCTAGCAGAACCGGGACAGCCCAAGAGACCCAGTACTTC. Residues: CASRTGTAQETQYF.

The chain couples TRBV18 to TRBJ2-2; perhaps TRBD1 as D (5 bases). Looked up from germline, CDR1 is KGHSH and CDR2 is LQKENI. Trimming stripped 6 bases from V and 4 bases from J, with 9 bases between. This CDR3 is built from 13 residues. In nucleotides, the CDR3 is TGTGCCAGCTCTAGACAGTCCACCGGGGAGCTGTTTTTT. It translates to CASSRQSTGELFF.

This clone was seen more than once but under ten times. The chain employs TRBV7-9 and TRBJ2-4, with D maybe TRBD2 (6 bases). Germline assignment: CDR1 SEHNR and CDR2 FQNEAQ (reference sequence). The CDR3 contains 16 residues. V was cut by 6 bases and J by 6 bases, with 21 bases left in between. The DNA for the CDR3 is TGTGCCAGCAGTACCCCTTTAGGAGGGAATGGAAACATTCAGTACTTC. Its protein is CASSTPLGGNGNIQYF.

The gene calls are TRBV6-4 and TRBJ2-1; 7 bases line up with TRBD2. Germline V gene sequence: CDR1 MRHNA, CDR2 SNTAGT. With V trimmed by 4 bases and J by 8 bases, 5 bases remained unmatched. The length of the CDR3 is 13 residues. CDR3 region: CASSVGGFDEQFF. The DNA for the CDR3 is TGTGCCAGCAGTGTCGGGGGGTTCGATGAGCAGTTCTTC.

The J gene is TRBJ1-5, the V gene TRBV6-1; possible D gene TRBD1, 5 bases. V lost 6 bases to trimming and J lost 8 bases, with 17 bases between them. The germline gives CDR1 MNHNS, CDR2 SASEGT. This CDR3 is built from 14 residues. Here the CDR3 reads CASREGTPAKPQHF. The CDR3 DNA follows: TGTGCCAGCAGGGAGGGGACTCCGGCGAAGCCCCAGCATTTT.